A selection of T cell receptor beta chains follows, all from one sample in a study of cytomegalovirus exposure and HLA in healthy donors. The protocol was immunoSEQ multiplex PCR, while the TCRdb copy is restricted to in-frame clones and leaves out a portion. The sample holds 200,000 or so clones, over 70% seen once. Sequencing input: PBMCs. Receptor source: a woman between 18 and 29 years old in good health and CMV-seropositive. CDR3s include the opening cysteine and the closing phenylalanine or tryptophan. A D gene is named only where the DNA matches it firmly. Not every row has a clone size; where given, it reads once, few, many or a size class.

.	TRBV13	TRBJ2-5	.	TGTGCCAGCAGCTTAGATGGCCGGGGCCAAGAGACCCAGTACTTC	CASSLDGRGQETQYF
few	TRBV7-6	TRBJ2-7	TRBD2	TGTGCCAGCAGCTTCGAACCGGAGCGGGGAGAGCAGTACTTC	CASSFEPERGEQYF
.	TRBV7-2	TRBJ2-3	TRBD2	TGTGCCAGCAGCTTTGTGGTGGCGGGGGGGCCGCTAGATACGCAGTATTTT	CASSFVVAGGPLDTQYF
large	TRBV7-9	TRBJ1-2	.	TGTGCCAGCAGCTTACAAAGCGCGGAAGCTAACTATGGCTACACCTTC	CASSLQSAEANYGYTF
few	TRBV11-2	TRBJ2-7	.	TGTGCCAGCAGCCCAATCAGGCACCTATCCTACGAGCAGTACTTC	CASSPIRHLSYEQYF
.	TRBV18	TRBJ2-4	.	TGTGCCAGCTCTCCTCAAGCACTTGAAGACATTCAGTACTTC	CASSPQALEDIQYF
.	TRBV6-1	TRBJ2-4	.	TGTGCCAGCAGTGAGGGGCAGGGACTAGCCAAAAACATTCAGTACTTC	CASSEGQGLAKNIQYF
.	TRBV2	TRBJ1-2	.	TGTGCCAGCAGCGAAGACAGATATGGCTACACCTTC	CASSEDRYGYTF
.	TRBV5-1	TRBJ2-5	TRBD1	TGCGCCAGCAGCGTCCAGGGGGTCCAAGAGACCCAGTACTTC	CASSVQGVQETQYF
.	TRBV6-6	TRBJ2-4	.	TGTGCCAGCTCACGACTCTTAGCCAAAAACATTCAGTACTTC	CASSRLLAKNIQYF
.	TRBV27	TRBJ2-4	.	TGTGCCTGCACCCGGGCCCTCGGAACGGCGGGCGAGAGGGACAAAAACATTCAGTACTTC	CACTRALGTAGERDKNIQYF
once	TRBV2	TRBJ1-2	TRBD1	TGTGCCAGCAAACCGGGACAGAGATACAACTATGGCTACACCTTC	CASKPGQRYNYGYTF
.	TRBV4-1	TRBJ2-5	TRBD2	TGCGCCAGCAGCCAAAGTTTGCTAGCGGGGGGACAAGAGACCCAGTACTTC	CASSQSLLAGGQETQYF
.	TRBV2	TRBJ2-6	.	TGTGCCAGCATTCCGTATGGGCAATCTGGGGCCAACGGCCTGACTTTC	CASIPYGQSGANGLTF
.	TRBV2	TRBJ1-2	.	TGTGCCAGCAGTGAAGTAAGGGGTTTGGGTGGCTACACCTTC	CASSEVRGLGGYTF
.	TRBV30	TRBJ1-5	.	TGTGCCTGGAAACGGGGGGCCAGCAATCAGCCCCAGCATTTT	CAWKRGASNQPQHF
.	TRBV29-1	TRBJ2-3	TRBD2	TGCAGCGTTTCAGGGAGGGCAGATACGCAGTATTTT	CSVSGRADTQYF
.	TRBV7-9	TRBJ1-6	TRBD1	TGTTCCAGCAACGAAGGGACAGATTACTCCTATAATTCACCCCTCCACTTT	CSSNEGTDYSYNSPLHF
.	TRBV4-1	TRBJ2-1	TRBD2	TGTGCCAGCAGCCAAGCACGGGGGGGCCCGGATGAGCAGTTCTTC	CASSQARGGPDEQFF
.	TRBV5-1	TRBJ2-5	.	TGCGCCAGCAGTAAGGGGGGGGCCGGTGAGACCCAGTACTTC	CASSKGGAGETQYF
.	TRBV18	TRBJ1-1	.	TGTGCCAGCTCAACTGCGGACAGTTTGAACACTGAAGCTTTCTTT	CASSTADSLNTEAFF
.	TRBV5-1	TRBJ2-5	.	TGCGCCAGCAGCCCTAGCGCCTCGGAGACCCAGTACTTC	CASSPSASETQYF
.	TRBV11-2	TRBJ2-1	TRBD2	TGTGCCAGCAGCTTCTTACTCGCGGGGGGCCACAATGAGCAGTTCTTC	CASSFLLAGGHNEQFF
.	TRBV30	TRBJ2-3	TRBD1	TGTGCCTGGAGTTCAGGGGGCGATACGCAGTATTTT	CAWSSGGDTQYF
.	TRBV6-6	TRBJ2-1	.	TGTGCCAGCAGTCACGGGGGAATCAATGAGCAGTTCTTC	CASSHGGINEQFF
.	TRBV6-5	TRBJ2-3	.	TGTGCCAGCTCCCCAACTGGGGGGTTTACAGATACGCAGTATTTT	CASSPTGGFTDTQYF
.	TRBV5-1	TRBJ2-2	TRBD1	TGCGCCAGCAGCTTACAGGACAGGTACACCGGGGAGCTGTTTTTT	CASSLQDRYTGELFF
once	TRBV4-3	TRBJ1-1	.	TGCGCCAGCAGCCAGGAGACAGCGAACACTGAAGCTTTCTTT	CASSQETANTEAFF
.	TRBV4-1	TRBJ1-2	.	TGCGCCAGCAGCCAGGGACTTACTAACTATGGCTACACCTTC	CASSQGLTNYGYTF